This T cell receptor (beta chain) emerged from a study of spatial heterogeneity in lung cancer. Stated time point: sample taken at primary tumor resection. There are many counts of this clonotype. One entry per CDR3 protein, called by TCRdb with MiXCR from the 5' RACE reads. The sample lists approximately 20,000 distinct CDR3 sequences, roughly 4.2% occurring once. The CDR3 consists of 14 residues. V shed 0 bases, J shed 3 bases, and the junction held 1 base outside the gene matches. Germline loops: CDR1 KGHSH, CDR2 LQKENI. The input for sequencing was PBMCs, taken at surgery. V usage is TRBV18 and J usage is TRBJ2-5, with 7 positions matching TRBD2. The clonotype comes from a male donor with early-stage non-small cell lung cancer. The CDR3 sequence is CASSPPAGEETQYF. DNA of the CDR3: TGTGCCAGCTCACCACCTGCGGGGGAAGAGACCCAGTACTTC.